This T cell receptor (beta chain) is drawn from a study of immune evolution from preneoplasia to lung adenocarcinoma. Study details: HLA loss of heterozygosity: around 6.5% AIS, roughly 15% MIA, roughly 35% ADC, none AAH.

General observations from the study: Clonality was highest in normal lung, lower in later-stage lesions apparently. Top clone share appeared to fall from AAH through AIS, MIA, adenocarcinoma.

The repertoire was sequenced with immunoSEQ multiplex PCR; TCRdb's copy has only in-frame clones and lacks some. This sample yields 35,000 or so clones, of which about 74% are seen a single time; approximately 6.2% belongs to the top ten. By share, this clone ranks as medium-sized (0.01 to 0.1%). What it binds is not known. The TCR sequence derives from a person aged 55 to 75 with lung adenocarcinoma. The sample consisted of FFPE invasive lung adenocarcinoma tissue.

CDR3 coding DNA: TGTGCCAGCAGTCCGGACAGGGAAAATCAGCCCCAGCATTTT. Protein: CASSPDRENQPQHF. V usage is TRBV28 and J usage is TRBJ1-5, with 8 bases aligning to TRBD1. The V gene's germline CDR1 is MDHEN and CDR2 SYDVKM. The CDR3 is made up of 14 amino acids. J lost 4 bases, V lost 5 bases, and 4 bases had no gene match. Looking up the rest from reference TRBV28 and TRBJ1-5 gives the full variable domain: DVKVTQSSRYLVKRTGEKVFLECVQDMDHENMFWYRQDPGLGLRLIYFSYDVKMKEKGDIPEGYSVSREKKERFSLILESASTNQTSMYLCASSPDRENQPQHFGDGTRLSIL.